This T cell receptor beta chain was captured by sequencing in a study of cytomegalovirus exposure and HLA in healthy donors. Losses at the gene ends were 7 bases for V and 3 bases for J; bases not matched to a gene: 1. The germline V gene has CDR1 SGHRS and CDR2 YFSETQ. The CDR3 covers 13 residues. PCR employed 60 Vbeta and 13 Jbeta primers. Method: immunoSEQ multiplex PCR; TCRdb's copy keeps in-frame clones and lacks some. The sample carries over 85,000 clones, around 77% recorded once. The rearrangement links TRBV5-1 to TRBJ2-3; 11 nucleotides agree with TRBD1. Sequencing input: PBMCs. The clonotype was recovered from a man aged 35 to 55 in good health and CMV-seronegative. The CDR3 sequence is CASRDRGTDTQYF. The DNA of the CDR3 is TGCGCCAGCCGGGACAGGGGGACAGATACGCAGTATTTT.